Below, 25 T cell receptor beta chains from the same sample are listed, as sequenced in a study of regulatory T cells. The primer mix had 52 TRBV and 13 TRBJ primers. TCRdb keeps only in-frame clones here, not all; method: immunoSEQ multiplex PCR. This table holds about 28,000 clones, approximately 90% found once. Study conclusions and caveats: Hydrophobic residues at CDR3 positions 6 and 7 were enriched in conventional CD4+ T cells of CD3G-deficient patients.

For these TCRs, the target antigens are not known. Source material: conventional CD4+ T cells sorted from blood. The receptors were gathered from a person aged 18-35 years with CD3G deficiency.

The rearrangement links TRBV6-5 to TRBJ1-6; 8 bases agree with TRBD1. The CDR3 totals 16 residues. V gave up 0 bases and J gave up 6 bases; unmatched junction bases: 4. Germline-derived CDR1 and CDR2 are MNHEY and SVGAGI. This CDR3 is CASSYSSRGPNSPLHF. In DNA form, the CDR3 reads TGTGCCAGCAGTTACTCGAGCAGGGGGCCTAATTCACCCCTCCACTTT.

The chain combines TRBV6-1 with TRBJ1-2; 7 positions agree with TRBD1. The CDR3 has 15 amino acids. Germline CDR1 is MNHNS and CDR2 is SASEGT. V gave up 8 bases and J gave up 8 bases; unmatched junction bases: 17. The CDR3 sequence is CASRPPRGGYYGYTF. DNA of the CDR3: TGTGCCAGCCGGCCGCCCAGGGGGGGTTATTACGGCTACACCTTC.

V gene TRBV6-1 combines with J gene TRBJ2-3; D not certain. This CDR3 region has 14 residues. Germline V gives CDR1 MNHNS, CDR2 SASEGT. V lost 1 base, J lost 6 bases, and 11 bases lay in between. CDR3 in amino acids: CASSEVDRADTQYF. The CDR3 DNA reads as TGTGCCAGCAGTGAAGTGGACCGGGCGGATACGCAGTATTTT.

This sequence joins TRBV10-2 and TRBJ2-1; a possible D gene is TRBD2 (5 bases). Looked up from germline, CDR1 is WSHSY and CDR2 is SAAADI. The CDR3 spans 16 residues. Deletions cut 6 bases from V and 0 bases from J, with 15 bases between. In DNA form, the CDR3 reads TGCGCCAGCAGACCGACTCAGCGGAGCTCCTACAATGAGCAGTTCTTC. This codes for CASRPTQRSSYNEQFF.

The chain links TRBV27 to TRBJ1-2; 7 bases are shared with TRBD1. Germline V gives CDR1 MNHEY, CDR2 SMNVEV (reference sequence). This CDR3 has 14 residues. V lost 4 bases and J lost 6; bases outside the gene matches: 8. The CDR3 is CASSSGDRVHGYTF. In DNA form, the CDR3 reads TGTGCCAGCAGTTCGGGTGACAGGGTCCATGGCTACACCTTC.

The chain joins TRBV5-1 to TRBJ1-1; maybe TRBD1 (5 bases). This CDR3 is 15 amino acids long. V shed 0 bases and J shed 1 base, with 10 bases lying between them. Germline CDR1 and CDR2: SGHRS and YFSETQ. The CDR3, as DNA: TGCGCCAGCAGCTTGGGGGGGACTGAGAACACTGAAGCTTTCTTT. Translated: CASSLGGTENTEAFF.

This clone appeared once. This chain links TRBV27 with TRBJ1-2, with a possible D match to TRBD1 (5 bases). V was pared by 6 bases and J by 4 bases, with 18 bases between. CDR3 length: 15 residues. CDR1 MNHEY and CDR2 SMNVEV come from the germline V gene (reference sequence). In DNA, the CDR3 is TGTGCCAGCAGACCCCAGGTCGGGGGGGGCTATGGCTACACCTTC. Translation: CASRPQVGGGYGYTF.

The V gene is TRBV6-4, the J gene TRBJ1-2, with 10 positions matching TRBD1. With V trimmed by 5 bases and J by 8 bases, 5 bases remained unmatched. CDR3 length equals 13 residues. Germline values: CDR1 MRHNA, CDR2 SNTAGT. Here the CDR3 DNA reads TGTGCCAGCAGTCGACAGGGGGCGCGAGGCTACACCTTC. This gives the protein CASSRQGARGYTF.

This chain uses TRBV29-1 with TRBJ2-1; 7 bases fit TRBD1. CDR1 and CDR2 (germline): SQVTM, ANQGSEA. This CDR3 has 14 residues. V shed 5 bases and J 4 bases; nucleotides not matched to a gene: 8. CDR3 nucleotides: TGCAGCGTTTTAGGGGGCTACACATACAATGAGCAGTTCTTC. Encoded protein: CSVLGGYTYNEQFF.

V is TRBV7-9 and J is TRBJ2-3; D ambiguous. This CDR3 has 12 residues. Germline V gene lookup returns CDR1 SEHNR and CDR2 FQNEAQ (reference sequence). V lost 2 bases and J 6 bases, leaving 6 bases between the germline ends. The CDR3 region has the DNA TGTGCCAGCAGCTTACGGAGCGATACGCAGTATTTT. This encodes CASSLRSDTQYF.

The V gene is TRBV5-1, the J gene TRBJ2-1; D may be TRBD1 or TRBD2 (5 bases each). Trimming cost V 2 bases and J 7 bases, with 16 bases left between them. Germline CDR1 reads SGHRS; CDR2 reads YFSETQ. The length of the CDR3 is 15 residues. CDR3 region: CASSFRGAARNEQFF. In nucleotides, the CDR3 is TGCGCCAGCAGCTTTAGGGGAGCTGCGCGGAATGAGCAGTTCTTC.

The genes are TRBV7-2 and TRBJ2-1; D is possibly TRBD2 (6 bases). With 4 bases removed from V and 1 base from J, the gap between germline ends came to 17 bases. Germline assignment: CDR1 SGHTA and CDR2 FQGNSA. The CDR3 extends over 17 amino acids. The CDR3: CASSSPRRAGSYNEQFF. The CDR3 DNA sequence: TGTGCCAGCAGCTCCCCCCGGCGGGCGGGGTCCTACAATGAGCAGTTCTTC.

Remarks on this clone: The junction differs from germline at one of its ends, possibly a read error. This chain uses TRBV6-1 with TRBJ2-7, with 8 bases matching TRBD1. This CDR3 is 14 amino acids long. CDR1 and CDR2 from the germline V gene are MNHNS and SASEGT. The DNA of the CDR3 is TGTGCCAGCAGTGAAGCGGACAGGGTTGGCGTCTTCTTCTTC. This encodes CASSEADRVGVFFF.

The gene calls are TRBV19 and TRBJ2-3; a weak D match, TRBD2 (5 bases). Trimming pared 5 bases from V and 2 bases from J, leaving 17 bases between. The germline V gene encodes CDR1 LNHDA and CDR2 SQIVND (reference sequence). This CDR3 has 16 amino acids. The CDR3 loop reads CASSPRPGSITDTQYF. The CDR3, as DNA: TGTGCCAGTAGTCCCCGGCCGGGGTCTATCACAGATACGCAGTATTTT.

This clone appeared once. The genes are TRBV19 and TRBJ2-1; weak D call: TRBD2 (5 bases). Germline V gene data show CDR1 as LNHDA and CDR2 as SQIVND (reference sequence). The CDR3 has 16 residues. V lost 4 bases and J 4 bases, leaving 17 bases between the germline ends. The CDR3 coding sequence is TGTGCCAGTAGTAGACTAAGCCAATCCTCGTACAATGAGCAGTTCTTC. Protein product: CASSRLSQSSYNEQFF.

V and J are TRBV6-1 and TRBJ1-1; D not resolved. Trimming stripped 6 bases from V and 6 bases from J, with 8 bases between. Germline CDR1 MNHNS, CDR2 SASEGT. The length of the CDR3 is 11 residues. CDR3 protein: CASRRGSEAFF. The CDR3 DNA sequence: TGTGCCAGCAGGCGGGGATCTGAAGCTTTCTTT.

CDR3 nucleotides: TGTGCCAGCAGTGAAGAGGGACAAAGTGGGCAGTTCTTC. This codes for CASSEEGQSGQFF. This chain joins TRBV6-1 and TRBJ2-1; the D gene is possibly TRBD1 (6 bases). Germline V gene sequence: CDR1 MNHNS, CDR2 SASEGT. With 1 base removed from V and 12 bases from J, the gap between germline ends came to 13 bases. The CDR3 totals 13 residues.

This chain connects TRBV10-3 to TRBJ2-3, with D unresolved. This CDR3 region has 13 residues. Germline lookup yields CDR1 ENHRY and CDR2 SYGVKD. V dropped 3 bases and J dropped 1 base, with 5 bases sitting between them. CDR3 region: CAISEGRTDTQYF. The CDR3 DNA sequence: TGTGCCATCAGTGAAGGGCGCACAGATACGCAGTATTTT.

This clone has a single count. The chain uses TRBV7-9 and TRBJ2-5, with no clear D. Looked up from germline, CDR1 is SEHNR and CDR2 is FQNEAQ (reference sequence). This CDR3 has 15 amino acids. Trimming took off 2 bases at V and 5 bases at J, with 15 bases between the two ends. The CDR3 spells CASSLPLALRETQYF. The CDR3 DNA is TGTGCCAGCAGCTTACCATTGGCACTAAGGGAGACCCAGTACTTC.

V gene TRBV28 combines with J gene TRBJ2-5; the match to TRBD1 covers 9 bases. Trimming removed 5 bases from V and 4 bases from J; junction bases left unmatched: 8. CDR1 and CDR2 from the germline V gene are MDHEN and SYDVKM. The CDR3 runs to 15 residues. The CDR3 coding sequence is TGTGCCAGCAGTGCCGCCGGGACAGGGAGAGAGACCCAGTACTTC. Translating it yields CASSAAGTGRETQYF. Variable domain in full (rest from reference TRBV28 and TRBJ2-5): DVKVTQSSRYLVKRTGEKVFLECVQDMDHENMFWYRQDPGLGLRLIYFSYDVKMKEKGDIPEGYSVSREKKERFSLILESASTNQTSMYLCASSAAGTGRETQYFGPGTRLLVL.

This clone came up a few times. The chain recombines TRBV28 with TRBJ1-5; 8 bases map to TRBD1. V gave up 6 bases and J gave up 2 bases; unmatched junction bases: 6. Germline loops: CDR1 MDHEN, CDR2 SYDVKM. The CDR3 covers 15 residues. The CDR3 reads CASSLLTGGNQPQHF. DNA for the CDR3: TGTGCCAGCAGCCTCTTGACAGGGGGCAATCAGCCCCAGCATTTT.

V usage is TRBV27 and J usage is TRBJ2-7; TRBD2 aligns across 8 bases. This CDR3 region has 17 residues. Germline CDR1 reads MNHEY; CDR2 reads SMNVEV (reference sequence). J gave up 1 base and V 3 bases, and 11 bases lay outside the gene matches. CDR3 loop: CASSFRLAPDISYEQYV. The CDR3, as DNA: TGTGCCAGCAGTTTCCGACTAGCGCCAGATATATCCTACGAGCAGTACGTC.

The J gene is TRBJ2-4, the V gene TRBV9, with 8 bases matching TRBD1. The germline V gene encodes CDR1 SGDLS and CDR2 YYNGEE. The CDR3 runs to 18 residues. The J segment lost 0 bases and the V segment lost 4 bases, leaving 12 bases of the junction unmatched. The DNA for the CDR3 is TGTGCCAGCAGCTCCGGGACAGGAGACGAAATAGCCAAAAACATTCAGTACTTC. Translation gives CASSSGTGDEIAKNIQYF.

The chain employs TRBV5-1 and TRBJ2-3; the D gene could be TRBD1 or TRBD2 (6 bases each). The CDR3 has 14 amino acids. The germline V gene has CDR1 SGHRS and CDR2 YFSETQ. Between the trimmed V and J ends, which lost 4 bases and 1 base, there was a span of 10 bases. CDR3 nucleotide sequence: TGCGCCAGCAGCAAGGGGGGTGGCACAGATACGCAGTATTTT. It is translated as CASSKGGGTDTQYF.

V and J are TRBV20-1 and TRBJ1-2; D is unresolved. Germline assignment: CDR1 DFQATT and CDR2 SNEGSKA (reference sequence). Trimming cost V 5 bases and J 0 bases, with 4 bases left between them. The CDR3 contains 11 residues. CDR3 sequence reads: CSALSNYGYTF. The CDR3, as DNA: TGCAGTGCTCTATCTAACTATGGCTACACCTTC.